This T cell receptor beta chain is drawn from a study of massively parallel sequencing of T cell beta chains (dated by TCRdb to the late 2000s). About the study as a whole: Human TCR beta CDR3 diversity in peripheral blood was profiled using 5'-RACE, Illumina short-read sequencing and a dedicated short-read assembly strategy.

Its CDR3 holds 14 amino acids, cysteine through phenylalanine. Only the CDR3 portion is preserved as DNA: 42 bases, with reading frame beginning at the first base. The V and J ends are trimmed by 0 bases and 7 bases, leaving 9 bases between them. The CDR1 and CDR2 encoded by the germline V gene (reference sequence) are LNHNV and YYDKDF. This sample was sequenced with an Illumina Genome Analyzer II. After two rounds of nested PCR using TRBC1/TRBC2-specific primers, a RACE product of roughly 520 bp was obtained and then gel-purified. First-strand cDNA was synthesized with a TRBC-specific primer plus a template-switching oligonucleotide, by which a 5' anchor for RACE was provided. Since the RACE amplicon was too long to sequence directly with short reads, the amplicon was concatemerized by ligation and then sheared by sonication. PAGE was used to isolate a size fraction of 100 to 300 bp, and that fraction then underwent shotgun sequencing on the Illumina platform. In separate sequencing runs on an Illumina GAII, 18.8 million 36-nt reads and 21.7 million 50-nt single-end reads were generated. The original methods were these. Assembly of the pooled 41,000,000 or so reads was performed with iSSAKE using parameters -m 15, -o 2 and -r 0.7. Reads that aligned to the ends of Ensembl TRBV gene predictions and carried unmatched junctional bases were used to seed de novo CDR3 beta assemblies. Clonotype abundance was estimated from the number of matching assembled contigs rather than from raw read depth. Of the assembled clonotypes, approximately 2,000 (approximately 5.9%) were found to have in-frame stop codons and were removed, so that around 35,000 productive clonotypes were retained. Of the 288 unique TCR sequences obtained by Sanger sequencing of cloned RACE products, roughly 63% were also present in the Illumina assembly. TCRdb reworked the public reads: Q25 trimming with fastp, MiXCR clone assembly, productive beta chains retained. Every CDR3 protein is listed once, alongside the most common genes and DNA of its rows. TCRdb, not the authors, supplied the V and J calls. The sample table shows about 4,200 distinct CDR3 sequences, and approximately 40% are seen once. Jointly, the top ten make up under 3% of the sample.

What the work shows at the level of the full study, not this receptor alone: Within the 31,000 or so distinct clonotypes, single-copy clonotypes accounted for 60% to 70% of clonotypes but just around a fifth of assemblies. Only around 23,000 (approximately 67%) of the clonotypes could be assigned a unique TRBV gene. Preferential PCR amplification of some TRBV and TRBJ sequences may have skewed the reported gene usage frequencies. Most clonotypes (about 65% of the roughly 34,000) were supported by a single sequence read, by which apparent diversity could in principle be inflated. TRBV usage was found to range from roughly 0.01% for TRBV17 to 24.6% for TRBV20-1, and TRBJ usage was found to range from around 1.5% for TRBJ2-6 to over 15% for TRBJ2-1. Subsampling showed clonotype counts rising linearly with read number, indicating sequencing depth was far from saturation. Because the RNA was pooled from many donors, the results reflect population-average clonotype abundance rather than any individual repertoire. CDR3 beta lengths ranging from 21 to 81 nucleotides were observed, with a peak at 45 nucleotides.

The donor pool was composed of 380 males and around 170 females, all aged about 18 to 40 years. Peripheral leukocyte polyA+ RNA was isolated from roughly 150 liters of pooled peripheral blood. A commercial mRNA preparation from normal human peripheral blood leukocytes pooled from around 550 individuals was used as the starting material. This clonotype was recorded a few times. Its antigen remains unidentified. No base quality values were provided; no much bigger clone lies one nucleotide off. The sample consisted of commercial RNA from peripheral blood pooled from many donors. The rearrangement combines TRBV15 with TRBJ2-2; the D gene is perhaps TRBD1, from 5 matching bases. This receptor was taken from a pool of human donors in good health; the sample was commercial RNA pooled from many donors. The sequenced DNA: TGTGCCACCAGCAGAGATCTAGGGGTCGGGGAGCTGTTTTTT. It specifies CATSRDLGVGELFF. Joined to the reference TRBV15 and TRBJ2-2 proteins, this CDR3 gives the full variable domain: DAMVIQNPRYQVTQFGKPVTLSCSQTLNHNVMYWYQQKSSQAPKLLFHYYDKDFNNEADTPDNFQSRRPNTSFCFLDIRSPGLGDTAMYLCATSRDLGVGELFFGEGSRLTVL.